The 25 T cell receptor beta chains below were found in one sample sequenced in a study of T-cell reconstitution after alpha-beta-depleted transplantation in children. The TCRbeta library incorporated unique molecular identifiers. Each CDR3 protein is one row after TCRdb ran MiXCR on the PCR reads. Of 640,000 or so distinct CDR3 sequences listed, roughly 17% are singletons. This specimen consisted of PBMCs from the stem cell graft donor, obtained from the stem cell graft. The source is a human donor who donated a stem cell graft to a child with acute myeloid leukemia.

This clonotype was recorded a few times. The V call is TRBV7-2, the J call TRBJ2-1; D is ambiguous. The CDR3 covers 13 residues. CDR1 is SGHTA and CDR2 is FQGNSA in the germline V gene. Trimming removed 7 bases from V and 0 bases from J, with 7 bases in between. CDR3 loop: CASNLRSYNEQFF. CDR3 DNA: TGTGCCAGCAACCTGCGCTCCTACAATGAGCAGTTCTTC.

The chain combines TRBV30 with TRBJ1-2; D might be TRBD1 (5 bases). Trimming took 3 bases from V and 4 from J, leaving 15 bases between them. CDR3 length equals 14 residues. Germline V CDR1 and CDR2: GTSNPN, SVGIG (reference sequence). The CDR3 region has the DNA TGTGCCTGGAGAGCCCCCAGGGCACTCTATGGCTACACCTTC. Its translation is CAWRAPRALYGYTF.

As regards this clonotype: A much larger clone lies one base from this, so it may be a read error. The CDR3 DNA reads as TGCGGCTTGCGGGACGCTGAGCAGTTCTTC. Its protein product is CGLRDAEQFF. The chain joins TRBV29-1 to TRBJ2-1; D possibly corresponds to TRBD2 (6 bases). Germline CDR1 is SQVTM and CDR2 is ANQGSEA. There are 10 residues in the CDR3.

This chain uses TRBV12-3 or TRBV12-4 with TRBJ1-5, with D possibly matching TRBD1 (5 bases). V dropped 6 bases and J dropped 6 bases, with 21 bases sitting between them. This CDR3 has 16 amino acids. CDR3: CASSFTSGRPGQPQHF. CDR3 DNA sequence: TGTGCCAGCAGCTTTACCTCGGGACGGCCAGGTCAGCCCCAGCATTTT.

The chain couples TRBV7-9 to TRBJ2-7, with D perhaps matching TRBD2 (5 bases). CDR1 SEHNR and CDR2 FQNEAQ come from the germline V gene (reference sequence). The CDR3 runs to 13 residues. V dropped 5 bases and J dropped 3 bases, with 11 bases sitting between them. The CDR3 nucleotides read TGTGCCAGCAGCCACGGGGTGGTCTACGAGCAGTACGTC. It codes for CASSHGVVYEQYV.

The sample holds many counts of this clonotype. A much larger clone differs by one base, so this may be a read error. The chain joins TRBV20-1 to TRBJ1-1; D gene uncertain. Germline CDR1 is DFQATT and CDR2 is SNEGSKA (reference sequence). The CDR3 is 12 residues long. Trimming took off 2 bases at V and 1 base at J, with 5 bases between the two ends. The CDR3 loop is CSARHPNTEAFF. CDR3 coding DNA: TGCAGTGCTAGACACCCGAACACTGAAGCTTTCTTT.

The J gene is TRBJ2-3, the V gene TRBV24-1; D is undetermined. CDR3 length equals 15 residues. V lost 5 bases, J lost 0 bases, and 11 bases lay in between. The V gene's germline CDR1 is KGHDR and CDR2 SFDVKD. This CDR3 reads CATSVGGTSTDTQYF. The CDR3 DNA reads as TGTGCCACCAGTGTCGGCGGAACTAGCACAGATACGCAGTATTTT.

Only a few counts were recorded for this clonotype. J is TRBJ2-7 and V is TRBV12-5, with TRBD1 matching 9 bases. Germline CDR1 and CDR2: LGHNT and FRNRAP. V dropped 5 bases and J dropped 5; count of bases not matched to a gene: 7. The CDR3 loop spans 14 amino acids. The CDR3 DNA sequence: TGTGCTAGTGGTCTGGGACAGGGAGATAACGAGCAGTACTTC. It yields the protein CASGLGQGDNEQYF.

There are many counts of this clonotype. The chain joins TRBV20-1 to TRBJ2-5; D is unclear. CDR3 length: 12 residues. CDR1 DFQATT and CDR2 SNEGSKA come from the germline V gene (reference sequence). The V gene lost 6 bases and the J gene lost 4 bases, with 12 bases spanning the gap. CDR3 DNA: TGCAGTGCCGATCCCGGTGGAGAGACCCAGTACTTC. Its translation: CSADPGGETQYF.

In this sample, this clonotype turned up a few times. J is TRBJ2-1 and V is TRBV7-3; 10 nucleotides line up with TRBD2. V was clipped by 5 bases and J by 4 bases; unmatched bases: 11. The CDR3 runs 17 residues. The germline gives CDR1 SGHTA, CDR2 FQGTGA. CDR3 DNA: TGTGCCAGCAGCCTTAAGCCTCGGACTAGCGGTTACAATGAGCAGTTCTTC. It codes for CASSLKPRTSGYNEQFF.

The gene calls are TRBV7-6 and TRBJ2-2; unclear D gene. The CDR3 spans 17 residues. Deletions cut 2 bases from V and 2 bases from J, with 15 bases between. Germline loops: CDR1 SGHVS, CDR2 FNYEAQ. This CDR3 is CASSLWSSTINTGELFF. In DNA, the CDR3 is TGTGCCAGCAGCTTATGGTCCAGCACCATCAACACCGGGGAGCTGTTTTTT.

This clonotype has ten or more counts. The CDR3 loop is CSALRDLGLSEQYV. The CDR3 DNA is TGCAGTGCTCTCCGGGACTTGGGATTAAGCGAGCAGTACGTC. The genes are TRBV20-1 and TRBJ2-7; possibly TRBD2 for D (6 bases). Germline V CDR1 and CDR2: DFQATT, SNEGSKA (reference sequence). The CDR3 runs to 14 residues. Between the trimmed V and J ends, which lost 5 bases and 6 bases, there was a span of 20 bases.

V is TRBV5-1 and J is TRBJ2-1; D is undetermined. Germline V gives CDR1 SGHRS, CDR2 YFSETQ. The length of the CDR3 is 16 residues. V was shortened by 0 bases and J by 5 bases, with 15 bases between the two germline ends. CDR3 sequence: CASSLVTGSSHNEQFF. The CDR3 nucleotides read TGCGCCAGCAGCTTGGTGACCGGAAGTAGTCACAATGAGCAGTTCTTC.

This clonotype was found many times. The chain has TRBV20-1 and TRBJ2-3; 8 positions match TRBD2. V was pared by 6 bases and J by 2 bases, with 10 bases of the junction left unmatched. The CDR3 has 15 residues. Per the germline V gene, CDR1 is DFQATT and CDR2 is SNEGSKA (reference sequence). CDR3 loop: CSASKEAGVTDTQYF. For the CDR3, the DNA is TGCAGTGCCTCCAAGGAAGCGGGGGTCACAGATACGCAGTATTTT.

Only a few counts were recorded for this clonotype. Sequence at one end of the junction differs from germline and may be a read error. The chain employs TRBV20-1 and TRBJ2-1, with D perhaps being TRBD1 or TRBD2 (5 bases each). There are 15 residues in the CDR3. Germline-derived CDR1 and CDR2 are DFQATT and SNEGSKA (reference sequence). The CDR3 nucleotides read TGCTGTGCTAGAGATCTAGGGGCGAGGGACAATGAGCAGTTCTTC. This gives the protein CCARDLGARDNEQFF.

J is TRBJ1-2 and V is TRBV7-9, with D hard to call. The V end was cut by 4 bases, the J end by 3 bases, with 18 bases between. This CDR3 is 16 amino acids long. Germline V lookup: CDR1 SEHNR, CDR2 FQNEAQ (reference sequence). The CDR3 protein is CASSSSRTGIHYGYTF. In nucleotides, the CDR3 is TGTGCCAGCAGCTCCTCGAGGACCGGGATTCACTATGGCTACACCTTC. Together with reference TRBV7-9 and TRBJ1-2, the CDR3 gives the full variable domain: DTGVSQNPRHKITKRGQNVTFRCDPISEHNRLYWYRQTLGQGPEFLTYFQNEAQLEKSRLLSDRFSAERPKGSFSTLEIQRTEQGDSAMYLCASSSSRTGIHYGYTFGSGTRLTVV.

As regards this clonotype: This may stem from a read error, because a much larger clone lies one nucleotide away. The CDR3 does not close with the conserved phenylalanine or tryptophan, likely indicating a read error. The chain is built from TRBV29-1 and TRBJ2-1; no firm D call. The germline V gene encodes CDR1 SQVTM and CDR2 ANQGSEA. With 6 bases removed from V and 8 bases from J, the gap between germline ends came to 14 bases. The length of the CDR3 is 12 residues. The CDR3 loop is CSVRVPGDEQFL. CDR3 sequence (DNA): TGCAGCGTCAGAGTCCCCGGCGATGAGCAGTTCTTG.

This clonotype was detected ten times or more. The V and J genes are TRBV29-1 and TRBJ2-1; D gene unclear. Germline V CDR1 and CDR2: SQVTM, ANQGSEA. The V end lost 3 bases, the J end lost 6 bases, and 12 bases lay between the germline ends. The CDR3 covers 13 residues. CDR3 in DNA: TGCAGCGTTGAGCCTGTGTCAGGCAATGAGCAGTTCTTC. It is translated as CSVEPVSGNEQFF.

This clonotype has more than one count but fewer than ten. This chain uses TRBV7-8 with TRBJ1-1; no definite D call. Looked up from germline, CDR1 is SGHVS and CDR2 is FQNEAQ. This CDR3 has 12 amino acids. Deletions cut 2 bases from V and 6 bases from J, with 7 bases between. The CDR3 reads CASSLNRAEAFF. Here the CDR3 DNA reads TGTGCCAGCAGCTTAAACCGCGCTGAAGCTTTCTTT.

This clonotype was recorded a few times. The chain recombines TRBV12-3 or TRBV12-4 with TRBJ2-1; D possibly matches TRBD1 or TRBD2 (5 bases each). The CDR3 spans 13 residues. V was cut by 5 bases and J by 13 bases, with 18 bases left in between. CDR3 DNA: TGTGCCAGCAGTCCGGACTGGGGCACCCACCAGTTCTTC. The encoded protein is CASSPDWGTHQFF.

At least ten counts were recorded for this clonotype. The chain carries TRBV5-1 and TRBJ2-7; no definite D call. V lost 0 bases to trimming and J lost 5 bases, with 6 bases between them. The germline CDR1 and CDR2 sequences are SGHRS and YFSETQ. CDR3 length: 12 residues. The CDR3: CASSLGSNEQYF. In nucleotides, the CDR3 is TGCGCCAGCAGCTTGGGGTCAAACGAGCAGTACTTC. Filled out from reference TRBV5-1 and TRBJ2-7, the complete variable domain reads KAGVTQTPRYLIKTRGQQVTLSCSPISGHRSVSWYQQTPGQGLQFLFEYFSETQRNKGNFPGRFSGRQFSNSRSEMNVSTLELGDSALYLCASSLGSNEQYFGPGTRLTVT.

There are many counts of this clonotype. This rearrangement joins TRBV20-1 to TRBJ1-1; D remains unclear. The germline gives CDR1 DFQATT, CDR2 SNEGSKA (reference sequence). This CDR3 comprises 13 residues. Trimming took 4 bases from V and 1 from J, leaving 10 bases between them. As DNA, the CDR3 is TGCAGTGCTACCCGGGCGGGGAACACTGAAGCTTTCTTT. Protein product: CSATRAGNTEAFF.

In its sample, this clonotype was seen a few times. The rearrangement uses TRBV21-1 and TRBJ1-2; the D call TRBD1 from the table was never checked on the DNA. TRBV21-1 is recorded as a pseudogene. There are 15 residues in the CDR3. The CDR3 loop reads CASSKWDRTDYGYTF. The CDR3 DNA reads TGTGCCAGCAGCAAATGGGACAGGACAGACTATGGCTACACCTTC.

In regard to this clonotype: Given a much more abundant clone one base away, this may be a read error. The V call is TRBV6-1, the J call TRBJ2-5, with D uncertain. Germline V gene lookup returns CDR1 MNHNS and CDR2 SASEGT. The germline V and J ends were trimmed by 3 bases and 2 bases, with 4 bases remaining between them. The CDR3 spans 12 residues. The DNA for the CDR3 is TGTGCCAGCAGTGAGCGGCAAGAGACCCAGTACTTC. Protein product: CASSERQETQYF.

This clonotype was found once. The chain has TRBV21-1 and TRBJ2-7; the table's D call, TRBD2, has no DNA check behind it. TRBV21-1 is noted as a pseudogene. This CDR3 contains 13 residues. Here the CDR3 reads CASTLPVIYEQYF. The CDR3 nucleotides are TGTGCCAGCACCCTACCGGTGATCTACGAGCAGTACTTC.